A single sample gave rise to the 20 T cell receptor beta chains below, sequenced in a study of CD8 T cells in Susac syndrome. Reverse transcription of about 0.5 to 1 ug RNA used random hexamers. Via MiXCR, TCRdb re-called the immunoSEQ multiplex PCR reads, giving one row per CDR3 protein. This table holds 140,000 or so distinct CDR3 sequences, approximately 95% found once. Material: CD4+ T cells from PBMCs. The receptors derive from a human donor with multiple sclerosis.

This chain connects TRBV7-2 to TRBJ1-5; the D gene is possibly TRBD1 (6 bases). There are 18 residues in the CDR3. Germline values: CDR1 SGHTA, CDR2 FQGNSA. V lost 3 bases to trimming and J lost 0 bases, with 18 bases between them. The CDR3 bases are TGTGCCAGCAGCTTTCAGGGGTCAGTCCTCGATAGCAATCAGCCCCAGCATTTT. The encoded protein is CASSFQGSVLDSNQPQHF.

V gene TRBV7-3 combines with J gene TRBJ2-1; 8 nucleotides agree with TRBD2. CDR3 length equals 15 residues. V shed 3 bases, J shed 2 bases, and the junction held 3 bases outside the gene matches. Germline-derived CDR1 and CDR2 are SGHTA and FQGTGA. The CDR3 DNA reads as TGTGCCAGCAGCTTGTTTAGCGGGACCTACAATGAGCAGTTCTTC. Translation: CASSLFSGTYNEQFF.

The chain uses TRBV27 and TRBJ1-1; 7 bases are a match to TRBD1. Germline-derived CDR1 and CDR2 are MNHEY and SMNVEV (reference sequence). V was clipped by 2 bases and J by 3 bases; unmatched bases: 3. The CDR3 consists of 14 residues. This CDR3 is CASSLTGVYTEAFF. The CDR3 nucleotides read TGTGCCAGCAGTTTAACAGGGGTCTACACTGAAGCTTTCTTT.

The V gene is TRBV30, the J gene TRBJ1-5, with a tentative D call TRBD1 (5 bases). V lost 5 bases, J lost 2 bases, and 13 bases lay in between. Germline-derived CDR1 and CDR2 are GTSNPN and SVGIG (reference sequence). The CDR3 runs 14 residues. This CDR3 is CAWSQGVRNQPQHF. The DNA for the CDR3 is TGTGCCTGGTCGCAGGGAGTACGCAATCAGCCCCAGCATTTT.

DNA for the CDR3: TGCAGCGTTGATTACGCTGAAGCTTTCTTT. It specifies CSVDYAEAFF. This chain uses TRBV29-1 with TRBJ1-1; D gene uncertain. CDR3 length: 10 amino acids. Germline V gives CDR1 SQVTM, CDR2 ANQGSEA. Trimming pared 3 bases from V and 6 bases from J, leaving 5 bases between.

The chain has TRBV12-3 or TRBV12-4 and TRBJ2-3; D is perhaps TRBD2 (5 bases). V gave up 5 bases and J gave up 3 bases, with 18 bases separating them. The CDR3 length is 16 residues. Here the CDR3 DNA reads TGTGCCAGCAGTCCAACTAGACGGTTGGGGACAGATACGCAGTATTTT. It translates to CASSPTRRLGTDTQYF.

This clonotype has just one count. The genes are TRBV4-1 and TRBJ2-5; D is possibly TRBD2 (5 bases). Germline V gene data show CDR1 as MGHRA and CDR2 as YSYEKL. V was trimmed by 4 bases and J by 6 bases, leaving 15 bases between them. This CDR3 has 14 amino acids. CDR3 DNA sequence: TGCGCCAGCAGCCCGGACTGGCAAGGGAAGACCCAGTACTTC. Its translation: CASSPDWQGKTQYF.

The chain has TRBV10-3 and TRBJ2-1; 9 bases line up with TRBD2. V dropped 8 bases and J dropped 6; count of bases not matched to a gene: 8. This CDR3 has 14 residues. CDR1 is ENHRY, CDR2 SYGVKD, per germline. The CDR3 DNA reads TGTGCCATCCGGGGCGGGAGGGATTCCAATGAGCAGTTCTTC. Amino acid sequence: CAIRGGRDSNEQFF.

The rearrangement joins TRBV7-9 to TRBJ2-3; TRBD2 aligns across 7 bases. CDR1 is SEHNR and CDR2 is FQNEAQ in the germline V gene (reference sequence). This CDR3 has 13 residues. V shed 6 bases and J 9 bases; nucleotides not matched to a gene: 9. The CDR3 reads CASRYHEGGTQYF. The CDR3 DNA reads TGTGCCAGCAGGTATCATGAGGGAGGGACGCAGTATTTT.

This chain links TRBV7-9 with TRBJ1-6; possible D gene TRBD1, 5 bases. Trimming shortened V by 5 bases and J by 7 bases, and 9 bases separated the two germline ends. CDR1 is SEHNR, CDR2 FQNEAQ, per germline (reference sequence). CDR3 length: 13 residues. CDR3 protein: CASSQTANSPLHF. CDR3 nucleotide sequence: TGTGCCAGCAGCCAGACAGCGAATTCACCCCTCCACTTT.

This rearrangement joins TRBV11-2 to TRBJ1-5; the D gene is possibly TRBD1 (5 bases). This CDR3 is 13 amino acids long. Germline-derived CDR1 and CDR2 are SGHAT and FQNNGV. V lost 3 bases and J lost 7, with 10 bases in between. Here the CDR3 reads CASSFTGRQPQHF. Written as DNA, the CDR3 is TGTGCCAGCAGCTTCACAGGCCGGCAGCCCCAGCATTTT.

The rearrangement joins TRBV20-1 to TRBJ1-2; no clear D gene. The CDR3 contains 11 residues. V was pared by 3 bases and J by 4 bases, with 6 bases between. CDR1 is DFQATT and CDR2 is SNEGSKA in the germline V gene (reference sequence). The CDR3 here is CSASLGYGYTF. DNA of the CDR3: TGCAGTGCTAGTCTCGGCTATGGCTACACCTTC.

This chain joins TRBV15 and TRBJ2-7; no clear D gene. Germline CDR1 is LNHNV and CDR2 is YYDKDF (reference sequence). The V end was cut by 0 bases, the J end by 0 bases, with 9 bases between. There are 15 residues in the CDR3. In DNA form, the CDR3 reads TGTGCCACCAGCAGAGATCTGGCCGGCTCCTACGAGCAGTACTTC. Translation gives CATSRDLAGSYEQYF.

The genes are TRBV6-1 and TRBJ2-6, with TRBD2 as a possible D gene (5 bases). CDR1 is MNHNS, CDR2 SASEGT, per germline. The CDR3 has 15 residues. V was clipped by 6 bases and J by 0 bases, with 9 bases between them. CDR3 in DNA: TGTGCCAGCAGACGTGGGAGCTCTGGGGCCAACGTCCTGACTTTC. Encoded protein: CASRRGSSGANVLTF.

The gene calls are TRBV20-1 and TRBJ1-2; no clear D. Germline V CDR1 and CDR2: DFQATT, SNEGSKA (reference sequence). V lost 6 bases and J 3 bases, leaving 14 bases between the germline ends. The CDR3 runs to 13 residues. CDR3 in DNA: TGCAGTGCCTCCCATCTGATGGACTATGGCTACACCTTC. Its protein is CSASHLMDYGYTF.

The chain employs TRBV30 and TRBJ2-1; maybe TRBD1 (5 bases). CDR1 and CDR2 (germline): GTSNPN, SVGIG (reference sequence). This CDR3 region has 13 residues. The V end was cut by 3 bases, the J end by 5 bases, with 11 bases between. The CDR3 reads CAWSGTGNNEQFF. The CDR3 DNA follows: TGTGCCTGGAGCGGAACAGGCAACAATGAGCAGTTCTTC.

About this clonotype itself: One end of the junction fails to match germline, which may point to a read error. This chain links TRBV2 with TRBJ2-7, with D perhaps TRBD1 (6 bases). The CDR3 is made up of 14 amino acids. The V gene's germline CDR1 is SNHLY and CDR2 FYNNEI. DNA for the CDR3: TGTGCCAGCGGTGAGCAGGGACATTCATCCGAGCAGTACTTC. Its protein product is CASGEQGHSSEQYF.

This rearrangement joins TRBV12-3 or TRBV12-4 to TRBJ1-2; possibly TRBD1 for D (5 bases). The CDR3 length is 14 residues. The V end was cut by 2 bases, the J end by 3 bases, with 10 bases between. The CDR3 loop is CASSLRDSYYGYTF. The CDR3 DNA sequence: TGTGCCAGCAGTTTAAGGGACTCATACTATGGCTACACCTTC.

The CDR3 sequence is CASRQREQGNYGYTF. The CDR3 DNA follows: TGTGCCAGCAGACAGAGGGAACAGGGAAACTATGGCTACACCTTC. The chain couples TRBV4-2 to TRBJ1-2, with TRBD1 as a possible D gene (6 bases). CDR3 size: 15 residues. The ends were cut back, 6 bases at V and 2 bases at J, with 16 bases in the middle. Germline loops: CDR1 LGHNA, CDR2 YNFKEQ.

In DNA, the CDR3 is TGTGCCAGCAGCTTTTCAGGGGGCAGAGAGACCCAGTACTTC. Protein sequence: CASSFSGGRETQYF. This chain links TRBV7-8 with TRBJ2-5; TRBD1 agrees at 8 bases. Germline V gene sequence: CDR1 SGHVS, CDR2 FQNEAQ. V lost 3 bases to trimming and J lost 4 bases; unmatched junction nucleotides: 4. This CDR3 is built from 14 residues.